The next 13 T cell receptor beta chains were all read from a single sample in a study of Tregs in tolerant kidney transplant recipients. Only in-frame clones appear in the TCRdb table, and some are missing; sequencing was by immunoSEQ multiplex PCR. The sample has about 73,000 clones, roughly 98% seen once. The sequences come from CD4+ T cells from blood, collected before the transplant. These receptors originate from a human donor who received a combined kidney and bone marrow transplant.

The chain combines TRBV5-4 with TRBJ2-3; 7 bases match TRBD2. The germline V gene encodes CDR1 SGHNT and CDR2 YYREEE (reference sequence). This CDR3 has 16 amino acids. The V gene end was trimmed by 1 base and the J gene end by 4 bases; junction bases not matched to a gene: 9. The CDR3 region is CASSLRLAESADTQYF. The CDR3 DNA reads TGTGCCAGCAGCTTGAGACTAGCAGAATCCGCAGATACGCAGTATTTT.

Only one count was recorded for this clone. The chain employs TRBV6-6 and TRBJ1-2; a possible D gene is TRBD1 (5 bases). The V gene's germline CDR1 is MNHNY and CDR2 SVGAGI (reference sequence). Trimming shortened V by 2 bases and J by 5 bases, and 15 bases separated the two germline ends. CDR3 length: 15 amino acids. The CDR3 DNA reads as TGTGCCAGCAGTTACAGGTCATCTGCAGGGTATGGCTACACCTTC. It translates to CASSYRSSAGYGYTF.

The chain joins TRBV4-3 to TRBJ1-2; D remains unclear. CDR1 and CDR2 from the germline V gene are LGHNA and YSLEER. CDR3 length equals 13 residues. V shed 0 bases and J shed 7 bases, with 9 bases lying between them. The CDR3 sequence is CASSQDVTGGYTF. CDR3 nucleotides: TGCGCCAGCAGCCAAGATGTAACCGGTGGCTACACCTTC.

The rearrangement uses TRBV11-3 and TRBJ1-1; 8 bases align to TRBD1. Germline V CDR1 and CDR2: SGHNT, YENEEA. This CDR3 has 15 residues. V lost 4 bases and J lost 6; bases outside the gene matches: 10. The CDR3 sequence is CASSSGRTGRAEAFF. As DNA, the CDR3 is TGTGCCAGCAGCTCCGGAAGGACAGGGAGGGCTGAAGCTTTCTTT. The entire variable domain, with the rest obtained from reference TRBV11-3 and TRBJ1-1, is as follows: EAGVVQSPRYKIIEKKQPVAFWCNPISGHNTLYWYLQNLGQGPELLIRYENEEAVDDSQLPKDRFSAERLKGVDSTLKIQPAELGDSAVYLCASSSGRTGRAEAFFGQGTRLTVV.

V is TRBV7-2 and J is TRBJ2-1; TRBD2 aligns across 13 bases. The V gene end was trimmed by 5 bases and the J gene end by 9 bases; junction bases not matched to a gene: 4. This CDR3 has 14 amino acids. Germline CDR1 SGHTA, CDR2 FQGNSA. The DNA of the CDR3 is TGTGCCAGCAGCCCGGGACTAGCGGGGTCTGAGCAGTTCTTC. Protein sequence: CASSPGLAGSEQFF.

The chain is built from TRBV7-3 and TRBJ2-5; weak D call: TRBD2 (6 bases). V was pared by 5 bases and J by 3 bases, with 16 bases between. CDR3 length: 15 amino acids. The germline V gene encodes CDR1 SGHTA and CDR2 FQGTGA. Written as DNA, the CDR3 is TGTGCCAGCAGCACCCATGGCGGGAAGGAAGAGACCCAGTACTTC. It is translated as CASSTHGGKEETQYF.

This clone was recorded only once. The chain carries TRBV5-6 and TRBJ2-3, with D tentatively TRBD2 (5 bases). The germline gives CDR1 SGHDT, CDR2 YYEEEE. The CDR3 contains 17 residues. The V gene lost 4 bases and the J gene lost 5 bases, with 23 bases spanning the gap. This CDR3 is CASSRLLSGLPRDTQYF. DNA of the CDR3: TGTGCCAGCAGCCGACTCCTAAGCGGCCTACCTAGAGATACGCAGTATTTT.

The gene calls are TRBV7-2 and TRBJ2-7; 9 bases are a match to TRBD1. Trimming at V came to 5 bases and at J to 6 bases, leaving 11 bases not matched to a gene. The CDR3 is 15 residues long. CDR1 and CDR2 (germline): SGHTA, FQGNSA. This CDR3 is CASSVPGTGLSEQYF. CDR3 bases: TGTGCCAGCAGCGTCCCCGGGACAGGGCTATCCGAGCAGTACTTC.

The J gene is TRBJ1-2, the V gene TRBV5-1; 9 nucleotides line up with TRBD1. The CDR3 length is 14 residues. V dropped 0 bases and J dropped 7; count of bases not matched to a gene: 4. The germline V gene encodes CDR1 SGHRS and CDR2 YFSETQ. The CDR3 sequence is CASSLDRTGVGYTF. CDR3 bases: TGCGCCAGCAGCTTGGATAGGACAGGGGTTGGCTACACCTTC.

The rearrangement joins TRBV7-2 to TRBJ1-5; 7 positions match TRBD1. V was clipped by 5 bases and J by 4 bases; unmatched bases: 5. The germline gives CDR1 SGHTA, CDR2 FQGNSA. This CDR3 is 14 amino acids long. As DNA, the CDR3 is TGTGCCAGCAGCACCCGACAGGGAAATCAGCCCCAGCATTTT. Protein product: CASSTRQGNQPQHF.

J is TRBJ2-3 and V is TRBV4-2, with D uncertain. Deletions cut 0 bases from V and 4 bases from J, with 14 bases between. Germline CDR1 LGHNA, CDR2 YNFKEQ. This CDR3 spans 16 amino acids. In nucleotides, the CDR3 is TGTGCCAGCAGCCAAGATCTTTCAAGAGGCCCAGATACGCAGTATTTT. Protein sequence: CASSQDLSRGPDTQYF.

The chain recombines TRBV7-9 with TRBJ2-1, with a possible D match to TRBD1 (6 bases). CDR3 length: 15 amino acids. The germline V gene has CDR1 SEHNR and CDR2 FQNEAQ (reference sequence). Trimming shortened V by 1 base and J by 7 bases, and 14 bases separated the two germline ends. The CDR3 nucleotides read TGTGCCAGCAGCTTAGGGGACACCCCCGGGAATGAGCAGTTCTTC. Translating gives CASSLGDTPGNEQFF.

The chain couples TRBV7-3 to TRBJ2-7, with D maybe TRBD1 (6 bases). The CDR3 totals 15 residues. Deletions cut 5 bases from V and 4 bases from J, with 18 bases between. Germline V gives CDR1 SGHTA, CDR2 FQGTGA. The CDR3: CASSRDRSSLYEQYF. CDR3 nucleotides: TGTGCCAGCAGCCGAGACAGGTCGTCCTTGTACGAGCAGTACTTC.